This T cell receptor beta chain was captured in a study of blood T cell repertoires in COVID-19. At the level of the study: PBMCs, B-cell-depleted T cells, or T cells were the source of the cDNA or gDNA that made up the material.

Clinical histories supplied by participants themselves formed the basis of cohort assignment. Generated by immunoSEQ multiplex PCR, the TCRdb table keeps only in-frame clones and is missing some. The sample has approximately 350,000 clones, roughly 84% seen once. The CDR3 sequence is 14 residues long. The trim removed 10 bases at V and 0 bases at J, leaving 5 bases unmatched. Germline CDR1 is SEHNR and CDR2 is FQNEAQ (reference sequence). This TCR was recovered from a woman younger than 45 who had recovered from COVID-19. This chain connects TRBV7-9 to TRBJ1-1; 10 bases map to TRBD1. Material: PBMCs or T cells enriched from blood (not recorded which). The CDR3 reads CAIPTGGMNTEAFF. CDR3 DNA: TGTGCCATCCCGACAGGGGGCATGAACACTGAAGCTTTCTTT. Based on the CDR3 plus reference TRBV7-9 and TRBJ1-1, the full variable domain is DTGVSQNPRHKITKRGQNVTFRCDPISEHNRLYWYRQTLGQGPEFLTYFQNEAQLEKSRLLSDRFSAERPKGSFSTLEIQRTEQGDSAMYLCAIPTGGMNTEAFFGQGTRLTVV.